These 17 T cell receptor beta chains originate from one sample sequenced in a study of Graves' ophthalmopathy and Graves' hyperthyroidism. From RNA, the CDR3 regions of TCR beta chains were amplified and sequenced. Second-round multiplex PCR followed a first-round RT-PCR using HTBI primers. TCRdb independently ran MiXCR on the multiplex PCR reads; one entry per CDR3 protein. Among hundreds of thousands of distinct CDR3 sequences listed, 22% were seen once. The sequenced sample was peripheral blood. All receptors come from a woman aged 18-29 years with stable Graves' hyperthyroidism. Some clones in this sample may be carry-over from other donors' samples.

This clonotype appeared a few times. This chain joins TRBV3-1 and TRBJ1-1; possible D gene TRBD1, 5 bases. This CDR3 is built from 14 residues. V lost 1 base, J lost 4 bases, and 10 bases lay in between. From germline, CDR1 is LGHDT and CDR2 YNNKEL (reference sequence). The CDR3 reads CASSQGGVGTEAFF. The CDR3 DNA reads TGTGCCAGCAGCCAAGGGGGCGTAGGCACTGAAGCTTTCTTT.

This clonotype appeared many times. For the CDR3, the DNA is TGTGCCAGCAGTTACCTGGAGGGGAGAGGAAACACCATATATTTT. Amino acid sequence: CASSYLEGRGNTIYF. V is TRBV6-2 or TRBV6-3 and J is TRBJ1-3; D might be TRBD1 (5 bases). Germline CDR1 reads MNHEY; CDR2 reads SVGEGT. Trimming cost V 2 bases and J 4 bases, with 12 bases left between them. The CDR3 consists of 15 residues.

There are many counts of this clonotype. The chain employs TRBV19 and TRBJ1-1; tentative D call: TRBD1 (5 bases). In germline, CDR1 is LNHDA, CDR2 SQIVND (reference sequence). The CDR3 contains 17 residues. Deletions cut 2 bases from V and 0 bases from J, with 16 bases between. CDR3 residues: CASSIKKGDGMNTEAFF. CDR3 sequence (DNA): TGTGCCAGTAGTATAAAGAAAGGGGACGGAATGAACACTGAAGCTTTCTTT.

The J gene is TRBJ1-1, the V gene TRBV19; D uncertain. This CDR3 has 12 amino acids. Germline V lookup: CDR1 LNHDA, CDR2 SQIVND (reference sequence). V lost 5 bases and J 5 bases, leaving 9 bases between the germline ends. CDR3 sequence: CASSVAGTEAFF. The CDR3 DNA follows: TGTGCCAGTAGTGTCGCGGGGACTGAAGCTTTCTTT.

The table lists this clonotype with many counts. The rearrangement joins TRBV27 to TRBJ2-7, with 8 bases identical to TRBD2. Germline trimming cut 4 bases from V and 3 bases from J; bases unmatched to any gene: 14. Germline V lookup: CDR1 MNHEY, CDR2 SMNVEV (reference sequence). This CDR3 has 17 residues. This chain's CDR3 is CASSSKMRGGLVYEQYF. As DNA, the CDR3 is TGTGCCAGCAGTTCAAAGATGAGGGGGGGACTAGTCTACGAGCAGTACTTC.

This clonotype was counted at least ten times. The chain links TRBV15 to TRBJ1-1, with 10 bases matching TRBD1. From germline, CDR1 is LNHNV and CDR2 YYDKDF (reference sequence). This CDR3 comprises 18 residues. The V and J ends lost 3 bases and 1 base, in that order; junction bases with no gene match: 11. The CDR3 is CATSRGQGRGRENTEAFF. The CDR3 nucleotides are TGTGCCACCAGCAGGGGACAGGGGAGAGGCAGGGAGAACACTGAAGCTTTCTTT.

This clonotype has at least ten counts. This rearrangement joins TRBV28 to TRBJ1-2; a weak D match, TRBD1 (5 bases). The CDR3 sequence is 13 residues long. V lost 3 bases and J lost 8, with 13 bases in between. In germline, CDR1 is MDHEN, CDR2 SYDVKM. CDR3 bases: TGTGCCAGCAGTTTCGGCGGGGACCGGGGCTACACCTTC. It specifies CASSFGGDRGYTF.

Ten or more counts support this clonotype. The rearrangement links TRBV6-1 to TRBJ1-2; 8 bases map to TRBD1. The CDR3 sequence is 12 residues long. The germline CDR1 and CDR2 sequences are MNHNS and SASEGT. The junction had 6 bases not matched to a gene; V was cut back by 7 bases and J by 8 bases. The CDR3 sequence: CASNPQGGGYTF. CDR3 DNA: TGTGCCAGCAACCCACAGGGGGGGGGCTACACCTTC.

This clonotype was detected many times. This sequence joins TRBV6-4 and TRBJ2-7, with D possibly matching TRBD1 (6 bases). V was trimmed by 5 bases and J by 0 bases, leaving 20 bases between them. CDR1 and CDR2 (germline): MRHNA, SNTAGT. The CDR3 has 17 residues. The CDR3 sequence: CASSTPGHLISSYEQYF. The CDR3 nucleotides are TGTGCCAGCAGTACACCGGGACACCTAATTTCCTCCTACGAGCAGTACTTC.

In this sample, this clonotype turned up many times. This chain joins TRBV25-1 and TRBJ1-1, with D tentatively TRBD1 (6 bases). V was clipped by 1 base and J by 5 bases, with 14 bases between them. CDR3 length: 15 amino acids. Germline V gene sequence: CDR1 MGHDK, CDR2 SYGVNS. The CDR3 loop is CASSECGTLGTEAFF. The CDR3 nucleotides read TGTGCCAGCAGTGAATGTGGGACACTGGGGACTGAAGCTTTCTTT.

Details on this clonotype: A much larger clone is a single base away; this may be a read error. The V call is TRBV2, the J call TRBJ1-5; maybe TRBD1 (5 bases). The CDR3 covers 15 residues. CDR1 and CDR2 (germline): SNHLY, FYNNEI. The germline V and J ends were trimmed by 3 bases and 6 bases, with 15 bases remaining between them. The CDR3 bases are TGTGCCAGCAGTGAGGCACGGGGCTCACTTCAGCCCCAGCATTTT. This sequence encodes CASSEARGSLQPQHF.

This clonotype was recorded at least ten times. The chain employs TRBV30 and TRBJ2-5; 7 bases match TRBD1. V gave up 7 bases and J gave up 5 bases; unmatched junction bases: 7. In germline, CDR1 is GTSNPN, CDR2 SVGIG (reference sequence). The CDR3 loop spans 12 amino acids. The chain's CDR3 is CAYRQGGETQYF. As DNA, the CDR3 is TGTGCCTATAGACAGGGTGGGGAGACCCAGTACTTC.

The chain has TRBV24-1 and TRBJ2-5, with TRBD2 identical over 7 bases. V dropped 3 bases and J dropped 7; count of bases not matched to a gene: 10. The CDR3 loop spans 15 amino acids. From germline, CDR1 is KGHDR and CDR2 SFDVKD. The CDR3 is CATSDLDGPGGTQYF. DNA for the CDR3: TGTGCCACCAGTGATCTTGACGGGCCGGGGGGGACCCAGTACTTC.

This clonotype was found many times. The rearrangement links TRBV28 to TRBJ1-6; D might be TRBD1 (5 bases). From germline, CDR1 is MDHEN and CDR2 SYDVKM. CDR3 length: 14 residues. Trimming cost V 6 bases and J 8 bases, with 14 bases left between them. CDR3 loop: CASRGPGQDSPLHF. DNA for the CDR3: TGTGCCAGCAGGGGCCCAGGGCAAGATTCACCCCTCCACTTT.

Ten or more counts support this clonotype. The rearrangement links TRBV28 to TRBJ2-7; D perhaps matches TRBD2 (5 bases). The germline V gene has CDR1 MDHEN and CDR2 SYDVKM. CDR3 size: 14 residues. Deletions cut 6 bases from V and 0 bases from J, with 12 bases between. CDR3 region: CASRERMSSYEQYF. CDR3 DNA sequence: TGTGCCAGCAGAGAGCGGATGAGCTCCTACGAGCAGTACTTC.

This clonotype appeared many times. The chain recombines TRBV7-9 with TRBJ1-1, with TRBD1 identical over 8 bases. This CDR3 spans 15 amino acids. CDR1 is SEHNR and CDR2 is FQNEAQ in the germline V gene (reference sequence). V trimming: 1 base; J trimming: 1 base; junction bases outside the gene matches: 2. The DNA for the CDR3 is TGTGCCAGCAGCTTAGTGGGGACAGGGAACACTGAAGCTTTCTTT. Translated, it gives CASSLVGTGNTEAFF.

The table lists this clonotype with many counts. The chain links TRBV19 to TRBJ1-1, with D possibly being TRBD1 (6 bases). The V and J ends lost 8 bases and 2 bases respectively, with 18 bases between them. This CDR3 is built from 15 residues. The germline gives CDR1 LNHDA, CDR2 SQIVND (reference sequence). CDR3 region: CASFPPRQVNTEAFF. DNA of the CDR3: TGTGCCAGTTTCCCACCTCGACAGGTAAACACTGAAGCTTTCTTT. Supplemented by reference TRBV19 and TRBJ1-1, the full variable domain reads DGGITQSPKYLFRKEGQNVTLSCEQNLNHDAMYWYRQDPGQGLRLIYYSQIVNDFQKGDIAEGYSVSREKKESFPLTVTSAQKNPTAFYLCASFPPRQVNTEAFFGQGTRLTVV.